This record covers a single T cell receptor (beta chain). The sample is drawn from a study of cytomegalovirus exposure and HLA in healthy donors. CDR1 is MGHRA and CDR2 is YSYEKL in the germline V gene. The junction had 7 bases not matched to a gene; V was cut back by 0 bases and J by 5 bases. This CDR3 comprises 16 residues. Primers included in the PCR were 60 Vbeta and 13 Jbeta primers. Profiling relied on immunoSEQ multiplex PCR, and the TCRdb table lists in-frame clones only, not all of them. The data show about 78,000 clones, around 80% seen once. Sample: PBMCs. The receptor's source is a male donor in good health and CMV-seronegative. J is TRBJ2-7 and V is TRBV4-1; 10 bases are a match to TRBD2. The CDR3 DNA follows: TGCGCCAGCAGCCAAGAGCATAGCCTAGCGGGAGACGAGCAGTACTTC. Its protein is CASSQEHSLAGDEQYF.